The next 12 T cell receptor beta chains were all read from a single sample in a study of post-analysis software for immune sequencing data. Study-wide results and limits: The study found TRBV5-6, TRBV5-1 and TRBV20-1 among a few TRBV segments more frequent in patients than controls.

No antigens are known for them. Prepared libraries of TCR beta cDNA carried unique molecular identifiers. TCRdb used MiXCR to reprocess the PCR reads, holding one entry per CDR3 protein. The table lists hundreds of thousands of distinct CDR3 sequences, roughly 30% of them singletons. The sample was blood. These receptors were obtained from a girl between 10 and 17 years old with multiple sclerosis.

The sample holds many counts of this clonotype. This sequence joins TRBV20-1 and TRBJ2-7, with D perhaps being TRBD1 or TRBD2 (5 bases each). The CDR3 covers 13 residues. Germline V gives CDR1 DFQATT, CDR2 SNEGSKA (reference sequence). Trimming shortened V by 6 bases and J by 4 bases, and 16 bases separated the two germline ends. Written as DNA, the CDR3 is TGCAGTGCCGAAGGGGAGTTGGGATACGAGCAGTACTTC. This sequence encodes CSAEGELGYEQYF.

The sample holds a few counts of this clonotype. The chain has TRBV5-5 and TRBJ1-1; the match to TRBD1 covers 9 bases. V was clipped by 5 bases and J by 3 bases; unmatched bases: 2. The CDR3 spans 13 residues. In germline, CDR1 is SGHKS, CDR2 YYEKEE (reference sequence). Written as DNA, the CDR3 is TGTGCCAGCAGATGGGACAGGGACACTGAAGCTTTCTTT. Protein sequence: CASRWDRDTEAFF.

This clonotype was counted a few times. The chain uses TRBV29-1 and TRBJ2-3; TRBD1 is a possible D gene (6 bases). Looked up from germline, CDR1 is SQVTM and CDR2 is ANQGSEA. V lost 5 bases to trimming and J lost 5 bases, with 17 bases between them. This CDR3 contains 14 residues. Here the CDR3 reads CSVIRGADGDTQYF. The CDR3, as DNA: TGCAGCGTTATCAGGGGCGCGGACGGAGATACGCAGTATTTT.

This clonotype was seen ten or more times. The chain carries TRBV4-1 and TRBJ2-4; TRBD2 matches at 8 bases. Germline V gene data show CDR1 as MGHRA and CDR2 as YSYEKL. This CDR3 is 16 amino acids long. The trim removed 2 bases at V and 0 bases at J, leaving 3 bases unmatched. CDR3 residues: CASSQPGGGAKNIQYF. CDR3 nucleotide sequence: TGCGCCAGCAGCCAACCGGGGGGGGGAGCCAAAAACATTCAGTACTTC.

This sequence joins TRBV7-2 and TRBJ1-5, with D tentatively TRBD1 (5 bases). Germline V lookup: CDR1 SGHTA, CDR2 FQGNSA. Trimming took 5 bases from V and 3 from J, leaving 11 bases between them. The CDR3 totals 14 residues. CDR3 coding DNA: TGTGCCAGCAGCGTGGACAAGCCCAATCAGCCCCAGCATTTT. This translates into CASSVDKPNQPQHF.

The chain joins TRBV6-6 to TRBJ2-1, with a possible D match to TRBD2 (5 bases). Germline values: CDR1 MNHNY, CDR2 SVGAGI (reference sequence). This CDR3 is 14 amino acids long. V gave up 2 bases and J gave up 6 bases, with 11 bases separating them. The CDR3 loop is CASSYGGRSNEQFF. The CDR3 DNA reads TGTGCCAGCAGTTACGGAGGACGTTCCAATGAGCAGTTCTTC.

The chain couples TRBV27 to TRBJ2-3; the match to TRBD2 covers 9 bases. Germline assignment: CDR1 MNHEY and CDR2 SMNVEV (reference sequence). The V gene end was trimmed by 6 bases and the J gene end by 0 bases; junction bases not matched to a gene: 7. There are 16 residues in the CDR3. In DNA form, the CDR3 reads TGTGCCAGCAGCTCGCTAGCGGGGTCTAGCACAGATACGCAGTATTTT. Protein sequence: CASSSLAGSSTDTQYF.

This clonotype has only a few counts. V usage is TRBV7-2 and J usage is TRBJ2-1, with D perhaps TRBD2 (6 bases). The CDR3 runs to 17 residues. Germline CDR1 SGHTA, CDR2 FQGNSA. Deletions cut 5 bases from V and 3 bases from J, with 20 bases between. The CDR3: CASSPSLRRGNYNEQFF. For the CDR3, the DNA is TGTGCCAGCAGCCCCTCGTTACGGCGGGGAAACTACAATGAGCAGTTCTTC.

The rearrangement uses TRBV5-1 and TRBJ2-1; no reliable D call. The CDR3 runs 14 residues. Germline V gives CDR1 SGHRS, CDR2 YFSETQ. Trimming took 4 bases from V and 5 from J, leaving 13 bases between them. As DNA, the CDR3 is TGCGCCAGCAGCCCCACCCGACGGAACAATGAGCAGTTCTTC. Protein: CASSPTRRNNEQFF.

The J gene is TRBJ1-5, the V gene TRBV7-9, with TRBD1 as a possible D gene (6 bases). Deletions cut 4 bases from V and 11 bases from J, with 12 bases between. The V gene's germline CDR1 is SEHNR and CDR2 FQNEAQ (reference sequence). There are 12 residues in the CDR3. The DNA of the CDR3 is TGTGCCAGCAGCTCTACAGGGTCGGCCCAGCATTTT. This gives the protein CASSSTGSAQHF.

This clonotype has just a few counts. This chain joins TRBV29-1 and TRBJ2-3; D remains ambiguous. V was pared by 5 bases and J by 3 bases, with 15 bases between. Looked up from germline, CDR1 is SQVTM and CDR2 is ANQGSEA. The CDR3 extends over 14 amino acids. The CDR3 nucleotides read TGCAGCGTTCGACCCCCAGGTGGAACAGATACGCAGTATTTT. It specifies CSVRPPGGTDTQYF.

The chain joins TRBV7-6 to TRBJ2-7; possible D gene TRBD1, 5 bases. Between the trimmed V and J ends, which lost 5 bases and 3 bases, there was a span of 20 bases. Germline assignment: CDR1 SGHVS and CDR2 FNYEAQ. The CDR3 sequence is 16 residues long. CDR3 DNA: TGTGCCAGCAGCGCAGGGCGTTTGGGGTGGGACTACGAGCAGTACTTC. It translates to CASSAGRLGWDYEQYF.